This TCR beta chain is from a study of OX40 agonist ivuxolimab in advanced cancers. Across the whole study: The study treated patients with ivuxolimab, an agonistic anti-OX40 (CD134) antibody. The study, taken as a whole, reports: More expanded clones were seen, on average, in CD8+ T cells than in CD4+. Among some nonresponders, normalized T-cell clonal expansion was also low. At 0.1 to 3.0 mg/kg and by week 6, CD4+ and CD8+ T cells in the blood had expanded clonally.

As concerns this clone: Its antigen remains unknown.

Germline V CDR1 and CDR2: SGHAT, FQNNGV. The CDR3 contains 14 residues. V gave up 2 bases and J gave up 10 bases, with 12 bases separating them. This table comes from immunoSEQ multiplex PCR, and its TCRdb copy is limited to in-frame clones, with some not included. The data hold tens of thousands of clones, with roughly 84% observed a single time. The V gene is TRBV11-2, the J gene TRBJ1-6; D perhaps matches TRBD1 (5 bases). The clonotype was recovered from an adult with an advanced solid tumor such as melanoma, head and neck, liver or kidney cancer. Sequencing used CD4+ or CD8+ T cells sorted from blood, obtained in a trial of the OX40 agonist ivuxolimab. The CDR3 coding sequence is TGTGCCAGCAGCTTACTTCAGGGCAAGTCACCCCTCCACTTT. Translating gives CASSLLQGKSPLHF. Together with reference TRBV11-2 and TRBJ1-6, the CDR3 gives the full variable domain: EAGVAQSPRYKIIEKRQSVAFWCNPISGHATLYWYQQILGQGPKLLIQFQNNGVVDDSQLPKDRFSAERLKGVDSTLKIQPAKLEDSAVYLCASSLLQGKSPLHFGNGTRLTVT.